This TCR beta chain was recovered during a study of cytomegalovirus exposure and HLA in healthy donors. Study-wide background: In an earlier analysis, 95 million to 140 million unique TCR beta sequences were found from 150 million to 200 million T cells.

With 60 Vbeta and 13 Jbeta primers, the PCR was carried out. Produced via immunoSEQ multiplex PCR; TCRdb's table is partial and in-frame only. The data hold around 120,000 clones, with about four fifths observed a single time. Study observations and caveats: In vitro confirmation showed three CMV-associated chains to be CMV antigen specific.

In germline, CDR1 is ENHRY, CDR2 SYGVKD. CDR3 length: 12 amino acids. V lost 11 bases and J 1 base, leaving 12 bases between the germline ends. Details on this clone: What it binds is not known.

The receptor's source is a woman aged 35 to 49 in good health and CMV-seronegative. Sequenced material: PBMCs. The genes are TRBV10-3 and TRBJ2-7, with D perhaps TRBD1 (7 bases). CDR3 bases: TGTGCCGGAGGGGGACAGTCCTACGAGCAGTACTTC. Amino acid sequence: CAGGGQSYEQYF.